The following is a TCR beta chain sequence with its context. Assignments of participants to cohorts depended upon their own reported clinical history. Donors in Cohort 3 counted as recovered after two negative PCRs, clearance, or symptom resolution. Germline CDR1 is SQVTM and CDR2 is ANQGSEA. The J segment lost 0 bases and the V segment lost 5 bases, leaving 7 bases of the junction unmatched. This CDR3 has 15 amino acids. These data are taken from a study of blood T cell repertoires in COVID-19. On the study more broadly: Acute-phase and convalescent COVID-19 samples originated in the United States, Italy and Spain. PBMCs, B-cell-depleted T cells, or T cells provided the cDNA or gDNA that made up the material.

Using immunoSEQ multiplex PCR, the repertoire was profiled, and TCRdb retains in-frame clones only, with some absent. Of about 220,000 clones listed, 82% are singletons. Source material: PBMCs or T cells enriched from blood (not recorded which). This TCR came from an older woman who had recovered from COVID-19. The chain uses TRBV29-1 and TRBJ2-1; 7 positions match TRBD2. Here the CDR3 DNA reads TGCAGCGTTCCCCGAGCGGGGAGCTCCTACAATGAGCAGTTCTTC. Its protein product is CSVPRAGSSYNEQFF.